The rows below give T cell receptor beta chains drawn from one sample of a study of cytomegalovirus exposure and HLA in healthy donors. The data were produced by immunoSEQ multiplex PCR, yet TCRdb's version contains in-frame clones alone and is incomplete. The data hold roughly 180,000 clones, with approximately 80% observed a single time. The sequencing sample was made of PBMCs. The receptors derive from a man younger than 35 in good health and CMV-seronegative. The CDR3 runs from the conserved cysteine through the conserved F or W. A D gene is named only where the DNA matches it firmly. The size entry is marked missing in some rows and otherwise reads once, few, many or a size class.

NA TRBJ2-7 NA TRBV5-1 CASRNTTASSYEQYF TGCGCCAGCAGAAACACGACAGCAAGCTCCTACGAGCAGTACTTC
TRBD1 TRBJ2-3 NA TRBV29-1 CSVPGQYTDTQYF TGCAGCGTGCCGGGACAGTACACAGATACGCAGTATTTT
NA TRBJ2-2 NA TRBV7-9 CASSLGPGELFF TGTGCCAGCAGCTTAGGGCCCGGGGAGCTGTTTTTT
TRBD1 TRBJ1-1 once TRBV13 CASSLAGGNTEAFF TGTGCCAGCAGCTTAGCAGGGGGGAACACTGAAGCTTTCTTT
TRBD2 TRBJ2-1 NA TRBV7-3 CASTIGLAPYNEQFF TGTGCCAGCACCATAGGACTAGCGCCCTACAATGAGCAGTTCTTC
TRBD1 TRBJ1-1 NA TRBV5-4 CASSHPGQVNTEAFF TGTGCCAGCAGCCACCCGGGACAGGTGAACACTGAAGCTTTCTTT
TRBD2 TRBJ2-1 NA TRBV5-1 CASSLEGGSSYNEQFF TGCGCCAGCAGCTTGGAGGGCGGGAGCTCCTACAATGAGCAGTTCTTC
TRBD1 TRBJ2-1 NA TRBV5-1 CASSLGTGGLNEQFF TGCGCCAGCAGCCTGGGGACAGGGGGATTGAATGAGCAGTTCTTC
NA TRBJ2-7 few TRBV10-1 CASSGTGLPWEQYF TGCGCCAGCAGTGGAACGGGACTCCCTTGGGAGCAGTACTTC
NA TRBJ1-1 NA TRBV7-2 CASSPTERGFF TGTGCCAGCAGCCCAACAGAAAGGGGTTTCTTT
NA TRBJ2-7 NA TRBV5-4 CASSLVASREQYF TGTGCCAGCAGCTTGGTCGCCTCCAGGGAGCAGTACTTC
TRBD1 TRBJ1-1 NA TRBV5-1 CASSLGQGAPEAFF TGCGCCAGCAGCTTGGGACAGGGGGCGCCTGAAGCTTTCTTT
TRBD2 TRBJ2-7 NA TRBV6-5 CASSIGLAGVGEQYF TGTGCCAGCAGTATAGGACTAGCGGGAGTCGGCGAGCAGTACTTC
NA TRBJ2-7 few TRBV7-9 CASSSGNFYEQYF TGTGCCAGCAGCTCCGGGAACTTCTACGAGCAGTACTTC
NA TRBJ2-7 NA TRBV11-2 CASSLERAGSAGF TGTGCCAGCAGCTTAGAAAGGGCAGGGTCTGCCGGCTTC
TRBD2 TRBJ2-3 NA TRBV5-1 CASSWSSGGTDTQYF TGCGCCAGCAGCTGGTCTAGCGGGGGCACAGATACGCAGTATTTT
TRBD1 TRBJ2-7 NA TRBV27 CASRQGSYEQYF TGTGCCAGCAGACAGGGGAGCTACGAGCAGTACTTC
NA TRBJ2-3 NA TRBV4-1 CASSQETITDTQYF TGCGCCAGCAGCCAAGAAACTATCACAGATACGCAGTATTTT
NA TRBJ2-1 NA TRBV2 CASSEGSPYEQFF TGTGCCAGCAGTGAAGGGAGTCCGTATGAGCAGTTCTTC
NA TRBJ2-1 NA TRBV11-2 CASSAYAGNEQFF TGTGCCAGCAGCGCGTATGCGGGAAATGAGCAGTTCTTC
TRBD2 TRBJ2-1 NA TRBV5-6 CASSGDYYNEQFF TGTGCCAGCAGCGGGGACTATTACAATGAGCAGTTCTTC
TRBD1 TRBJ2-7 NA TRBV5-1 CASRQAPWTGKRPYYEQYF TGCGCCAGCAGGCAGGCCCCCTGGACAGGAAAACGACCCTACTACGAGCAGTACTTC
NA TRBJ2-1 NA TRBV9 CASSVAGDEQFF TGTGCCAGCAGCGTAGCCGGGGATGAGCAGTTCTTC
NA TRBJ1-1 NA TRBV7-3 CASSPSSLDSEAFF TGTGCCAGCAGCCCTTCATCCCTCGACAGTGAAGCTTTCTTT
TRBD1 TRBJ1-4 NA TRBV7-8 CASSSGQGREKLFF TGTGCCAGCAGCAGTGGACAGGGGAGGGAAAAACTGTTTTTT
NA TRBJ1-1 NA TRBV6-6 CASIRDVTEAFF TGTGCCAGCATACGGGATGTGACTGAAGCTTTCTTT
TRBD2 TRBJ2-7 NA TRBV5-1 CASSRRTGTSGPYEQYF TGCGCCAGCAGCCGGAGGACCGGGACTAGCGGGCCCTACGAGCAGTACTTC
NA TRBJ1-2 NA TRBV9 CASSVVSTAEGYTF TGTGCCAGCAGCGTAGTCTCTACAGCGGAAGGCTACACCTTC
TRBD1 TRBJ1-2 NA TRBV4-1 CASSLRTGTGVGYTF TGCGCCAGCAGCCTAAGAACCGGGACAGGGGTCGGCTACACCTTC
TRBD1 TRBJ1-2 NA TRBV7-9 CASSKTGGANYGYTF TGTGCCAGCAGTAAAACAGGGGGCGCTAACTATGGCTACACCTTC
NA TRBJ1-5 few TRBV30 CAWTGPLSNQPQHF TGTGCCTGGACAGGTCCATTAAGCAATCAGCCCCAGCATTTT
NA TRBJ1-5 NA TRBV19 CASSIDQGQPQHF TGTGCCAGTAGTATAGATCAGGGTCAGCCCCAGCATTTT
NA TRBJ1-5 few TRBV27 CASGGTGVHQPQHF TGTGCCAGCGGCGGAACCGGGGTCCATCAGCCCCAGCATTTT
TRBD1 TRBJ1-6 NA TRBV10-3 CATSPGTGANSPLHF TGTGCCACTTCTCCCGGGACAGGGGCTAATTCACCCCTCCACTTT
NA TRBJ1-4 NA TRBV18 CASSPRFGTTNNEKLFF TGTGCCAGCTCACCACGCTTCGGGACAACGAATAATGAAAAACTGTTTTTT
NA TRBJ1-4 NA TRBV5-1 CASKLELREKLFF TGCGCCAGCAAGTTGGAGCTGCGAGAAAAACTGTTTTTT
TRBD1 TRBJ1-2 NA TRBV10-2 CASSEVRQGHTF TGCGCCAGCAGTGAAGTCCGACAGGGTCACACCTTC
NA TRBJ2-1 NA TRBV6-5 CASSSGERRYNEQFF TGTGCCAGCAGTTCCGGGGAGAGGAGGTACAATGAGCAGTTCTTC
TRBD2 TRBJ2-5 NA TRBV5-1 CASTGLLAGPETQYF TGCGCCAGCACCGGGCTCCTAGCGGGACCGGAGACCCAGTACTTC
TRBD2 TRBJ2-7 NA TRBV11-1 CASSLLAGLNYEQYF TGTGCCAGCAGCCTACTAGCGGGGCTAAACTACGAGCAGTACTTC
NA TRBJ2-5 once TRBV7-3 CASSLHNQETQYF TGTGCCAGCAGCTTACACAACCAAGAGACCCAGTACTTC
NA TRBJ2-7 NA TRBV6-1 CASTGFSYEQYF TGTGCCAGCACAGGGTTCTCCTACGAGCAGTACTTC
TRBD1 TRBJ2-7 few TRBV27 CASSLGTGQGGQYF TGTGCCAGCAGTTTAGGGACAGGGCAGGGCGGGCAGTACTTC
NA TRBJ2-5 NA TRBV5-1 CASSLSQGTLETQYF TGCGCCAGCAGCTTGAGCCAGGGGACGCTAGAGACCCAGTACTTC
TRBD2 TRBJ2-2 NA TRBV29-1 CSVARPGGTGELFF TGCAGCGTTGCCCGCCCGGGAGGGACGGGGGAGCTGTTTTTT
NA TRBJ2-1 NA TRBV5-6 CASSLRDNEQFF TGTGCCAGCAGCTTGCGGGACAATGAGCAGTTCTTC
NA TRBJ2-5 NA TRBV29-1 CSVVSLLAEETQYF TGCAGCGTTGTCAGTCTTCTGGCTGAAGAGACCCAGTACTTC
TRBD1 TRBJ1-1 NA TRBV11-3 CASSTRTGREHGNTEAFF TGTGCCAGCAGCACGCGGACAGGGCGAGAGCATGGGAACACTGAAGCTTTCTTT
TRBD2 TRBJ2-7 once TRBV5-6 CASSSGTIIPNEQYF TGTGCCAGCAGCTCCGGGACTATCATTCCCAACGAGCAGTACTTC
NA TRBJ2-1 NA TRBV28 CASSYGEQFF TGTGCCAGCAGCTACGGTGAGCAGTTCTTC
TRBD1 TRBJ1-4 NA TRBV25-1 CASRTRDSYNEKLFF TGTGCCAGCAGGACCCGGGACAGCTATAATGAAAAACTGTTTTTT